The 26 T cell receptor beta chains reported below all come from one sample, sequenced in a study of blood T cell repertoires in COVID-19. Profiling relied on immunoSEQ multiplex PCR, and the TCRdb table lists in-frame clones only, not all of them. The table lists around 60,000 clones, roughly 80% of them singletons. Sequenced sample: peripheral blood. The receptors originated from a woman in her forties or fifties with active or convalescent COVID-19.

The CDR3 spells CATSDPTSGETNEQFF. CDR3 nucleotide sequence: TGTGCCACCAGTGATCCGACTAGCGGGGAAACCAATGAGCAGTTCTTC. The gene calls are TRBV24-1 and TRBJ2-1, with 11 bases matching TRBD2. This CDR3 has 16 residues. The V segment lost 3 bases and the J segment 6 bases; nucleotides outside the gene matches: 6. Germline CDR1 and CDR2: KGHDR and SFDVKD.

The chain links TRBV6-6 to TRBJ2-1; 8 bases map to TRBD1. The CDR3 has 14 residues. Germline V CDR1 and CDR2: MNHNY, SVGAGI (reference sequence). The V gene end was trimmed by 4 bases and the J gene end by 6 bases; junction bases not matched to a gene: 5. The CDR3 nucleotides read TGTGCCAGCAGTTTTCCGACAGGGGTCAATGAGCAGTTCTTC. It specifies CASSFPTGVNEQFF.

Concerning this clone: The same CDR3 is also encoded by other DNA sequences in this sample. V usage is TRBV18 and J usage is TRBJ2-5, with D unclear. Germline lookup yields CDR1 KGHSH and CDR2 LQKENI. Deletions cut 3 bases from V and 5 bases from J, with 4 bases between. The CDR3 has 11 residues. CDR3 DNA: TGTGCCAGCTCACCGCGCGAGACCCAGTACTTC. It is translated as CASSPRETQYF.

CDR3 amino acids: CASSPQRAGNQPQHF. CDR3 nucleotides: TGTGCCAGTAGTCCCCAGCGGGCAGGAAATCAGCCCCAGCATTTT. The chain combines TRBV19 with TRBJ1-5; D not resolved. The germline gives CDR1 LNHDA, CDR2 SQIVND (reference sequence). Trimming removed 5 bases from V and 4 bases from J, with 15 bases in between. The CDR3 runs 15 residues.

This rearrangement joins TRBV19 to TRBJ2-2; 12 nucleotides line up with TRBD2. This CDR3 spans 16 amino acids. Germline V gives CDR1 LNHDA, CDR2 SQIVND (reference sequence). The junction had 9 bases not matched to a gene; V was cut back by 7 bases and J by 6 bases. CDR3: CASTYSGTSGSGELFF. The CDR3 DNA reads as TGTGCCAGTACATATTCCGGGACTAGCGGGTCCGGGGAGCTGTTTTTT. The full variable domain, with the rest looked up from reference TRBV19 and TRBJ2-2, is DGGITQSPKYLFRKEGQNVTLSCEQNLNHDAMYWYRQDPGQGLRLIYYSQIVNDFQKGDIAEGYSVSREKKESFPLTVTSAQKNPTAFYLCASTYSGTSGSGELFFGEGSRLTVL.

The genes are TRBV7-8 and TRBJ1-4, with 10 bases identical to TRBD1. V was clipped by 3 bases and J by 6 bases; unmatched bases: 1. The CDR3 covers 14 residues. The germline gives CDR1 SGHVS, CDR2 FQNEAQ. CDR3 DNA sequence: TGTGCCAGCAGCTTTGGGACAGGGGATGAAAAACTGTTTTTT. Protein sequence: CASSFGTGDEKLFF.

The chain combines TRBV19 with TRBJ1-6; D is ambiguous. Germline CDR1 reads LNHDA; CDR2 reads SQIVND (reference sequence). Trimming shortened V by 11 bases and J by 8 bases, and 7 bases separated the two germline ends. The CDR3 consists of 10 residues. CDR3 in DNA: TGTGCCGTTCAGGATTCACCCCTCCACTTT. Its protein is CAVQDSPLHF.

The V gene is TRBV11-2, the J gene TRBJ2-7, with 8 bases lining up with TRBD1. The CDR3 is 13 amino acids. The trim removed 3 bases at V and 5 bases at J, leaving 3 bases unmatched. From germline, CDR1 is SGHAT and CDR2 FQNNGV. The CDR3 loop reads CASSLTGVHEQYF. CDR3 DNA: TGTGCCAGCAGCTTGACAGGGGTCCACGAGCAGTACTTC.

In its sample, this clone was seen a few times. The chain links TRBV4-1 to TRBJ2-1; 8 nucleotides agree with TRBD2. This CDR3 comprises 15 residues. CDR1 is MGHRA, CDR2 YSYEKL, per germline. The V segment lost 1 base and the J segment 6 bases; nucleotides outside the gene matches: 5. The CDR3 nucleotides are TGCGCCAGCAGCCAAGGACGCCTAGCGGGCAATGAGCAGTTCTTC. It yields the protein CASSQGRLAGNEQFF.

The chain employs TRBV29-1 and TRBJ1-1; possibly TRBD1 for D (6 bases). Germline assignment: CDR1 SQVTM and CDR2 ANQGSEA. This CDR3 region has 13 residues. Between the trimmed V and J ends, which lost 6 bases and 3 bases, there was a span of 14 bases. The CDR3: CSVVRGPDTEAFF. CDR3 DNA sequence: TGCAGCGTCGTCAGGGGTCCGGACACTGAAGCTTTCTTT.

For the CDR3, the DNA is TGTGCCATCAGCTCGGGGACCGGGGAGCTGTTTTTT. Residues: CAISSGTGELFF. The chain carries TRBV10-3 and TRBJ2-2, with D possibly TRBD2 on 5 matching bases. V was shortened by 6 bases and J by 5 bases, with 7 bases between the two germline ends. Germline V gene sequence: CDR1 ENHRY, CDR2 SYGVKD. CDR3 length equals 12 residues.

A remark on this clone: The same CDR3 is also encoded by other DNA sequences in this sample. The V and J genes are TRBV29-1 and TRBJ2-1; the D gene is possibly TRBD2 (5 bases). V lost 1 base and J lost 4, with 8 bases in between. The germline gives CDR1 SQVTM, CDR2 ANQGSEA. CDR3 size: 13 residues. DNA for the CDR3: TGCAGCGTTGAAGGAGGGAGTTACAATGAGCAGTTCTTC. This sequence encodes CSVEGGSYNEQFF.

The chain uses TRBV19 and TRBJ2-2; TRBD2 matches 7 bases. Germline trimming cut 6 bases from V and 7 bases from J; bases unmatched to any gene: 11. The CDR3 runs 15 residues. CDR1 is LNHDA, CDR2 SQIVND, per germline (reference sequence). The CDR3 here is CASSGAGAAGGELFF. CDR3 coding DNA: TGTGCCAGTAGCGGTGCGGGAGCGGCGGGCGGGGAGCTGTTTTTT.

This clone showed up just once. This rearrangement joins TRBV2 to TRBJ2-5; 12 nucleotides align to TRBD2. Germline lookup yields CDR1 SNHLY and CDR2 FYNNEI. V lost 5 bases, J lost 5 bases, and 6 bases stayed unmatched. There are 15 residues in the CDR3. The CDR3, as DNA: TGTGCCAGCAGTCCCAGGACTAGCGGGACGGAGACCCAGTACTTC. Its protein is CASSPRTSGTETQYF.

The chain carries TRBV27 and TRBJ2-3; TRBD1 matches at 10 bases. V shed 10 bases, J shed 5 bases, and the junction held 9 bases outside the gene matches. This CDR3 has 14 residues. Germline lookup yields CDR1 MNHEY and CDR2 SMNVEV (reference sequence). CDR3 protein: CATEGQGRGDTQYF. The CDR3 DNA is TGTGCCACCGAGGGACAGGGGAGAGGAGATACGCAGTATTTT.

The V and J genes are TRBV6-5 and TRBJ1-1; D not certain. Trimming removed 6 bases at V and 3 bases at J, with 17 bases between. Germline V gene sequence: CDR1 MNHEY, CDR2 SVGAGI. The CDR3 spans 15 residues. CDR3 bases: TGTGCCAGCAGGGAGGACCTTTTAGGGTACACTGAAGCTTTCTTT. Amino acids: CASREDLLGYTEAFF.

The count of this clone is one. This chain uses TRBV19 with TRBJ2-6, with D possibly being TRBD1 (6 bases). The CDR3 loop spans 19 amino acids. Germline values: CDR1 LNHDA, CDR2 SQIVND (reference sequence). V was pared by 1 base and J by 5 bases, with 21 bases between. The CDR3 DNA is TGTGCCAGTAGTATAGCTTGGAGACAGGTAGCTCGGCGGGCCAACGTCCTGACTTTC. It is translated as CASSIAWRQVARRANVLTF.

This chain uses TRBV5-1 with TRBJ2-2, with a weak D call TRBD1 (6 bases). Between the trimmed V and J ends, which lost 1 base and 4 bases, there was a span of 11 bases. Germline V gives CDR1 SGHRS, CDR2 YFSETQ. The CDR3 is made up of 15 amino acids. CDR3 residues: CASSLQGRGTGELFF. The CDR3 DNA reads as TGCGCCAGCAGCTTGCAGGGGCGCGGCACCGGGGAGCTGTTTTTT.

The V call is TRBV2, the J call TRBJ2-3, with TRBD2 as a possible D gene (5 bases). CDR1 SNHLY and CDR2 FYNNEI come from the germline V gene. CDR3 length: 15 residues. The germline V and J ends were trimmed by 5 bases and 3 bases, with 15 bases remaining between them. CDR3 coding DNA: TGTGCCAGCAGTAATCGGGATTTGGGAACAGATACGCAGTATTTT. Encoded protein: CASSNRDLGTDTQYF.

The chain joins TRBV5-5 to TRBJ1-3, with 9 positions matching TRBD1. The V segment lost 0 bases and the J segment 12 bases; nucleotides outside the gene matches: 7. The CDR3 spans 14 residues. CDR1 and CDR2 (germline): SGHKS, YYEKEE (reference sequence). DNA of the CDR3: TGTGCCAGCAGCTTGGCCGGGGGACAGGGAGGCATATATTTT. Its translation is CASSLAGGQGGIYF.

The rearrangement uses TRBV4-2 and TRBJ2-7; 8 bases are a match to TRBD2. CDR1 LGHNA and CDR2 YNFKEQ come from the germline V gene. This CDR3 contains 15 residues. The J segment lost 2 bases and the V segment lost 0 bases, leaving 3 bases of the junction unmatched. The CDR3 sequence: CASSQELAETYEQYF. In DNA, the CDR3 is TGTGCCAGCAGCCAAGAACTAGCGGAGACCTACGAGCAGTACTTC.

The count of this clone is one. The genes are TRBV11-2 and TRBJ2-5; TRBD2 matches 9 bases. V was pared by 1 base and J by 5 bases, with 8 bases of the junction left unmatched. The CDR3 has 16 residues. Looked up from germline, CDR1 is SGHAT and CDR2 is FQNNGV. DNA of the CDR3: TGTGCCAGCAGCTTAGGGTCTAGCGGGATAGACGAGACCCAGTACTTC. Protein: CASSLGSSGIDETQYF.

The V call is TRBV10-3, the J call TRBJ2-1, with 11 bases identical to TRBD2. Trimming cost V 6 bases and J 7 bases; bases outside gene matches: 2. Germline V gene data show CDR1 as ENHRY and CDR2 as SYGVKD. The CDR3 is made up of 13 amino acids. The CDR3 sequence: CAIRGLAENEQFF. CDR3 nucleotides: TGTGCCATCAGGGGACTAGCGGAAAATGAGCAGTTCTTC.

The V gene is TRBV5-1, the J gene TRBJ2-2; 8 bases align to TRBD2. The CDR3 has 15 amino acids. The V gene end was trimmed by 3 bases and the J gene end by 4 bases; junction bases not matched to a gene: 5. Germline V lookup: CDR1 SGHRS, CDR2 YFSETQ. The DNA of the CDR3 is TGCGCCAGCAGCTATGACGGGGGGGCCACCGGGGAGCTGTTTTTT. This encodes CASSYDGGATGELFF.

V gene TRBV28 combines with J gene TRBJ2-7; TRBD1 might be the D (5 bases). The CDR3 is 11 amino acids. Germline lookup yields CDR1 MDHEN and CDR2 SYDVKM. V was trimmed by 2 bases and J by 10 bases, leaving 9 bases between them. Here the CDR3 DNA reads TGTGCCAGCAGTTTAGGGGCATTTCAGTACTTC. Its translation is CASSLGAFQYF. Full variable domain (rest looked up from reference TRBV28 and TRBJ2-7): DVKVTQSSRYLVKRTGEKVFLECVQDMDHENMFWYRQDPGLGLRLIYFSYDVKMKEKGDIPEGYSVSREKKERFSLILESASTNQTSMYLCASSLGAFQYFGPGTRLTVT.

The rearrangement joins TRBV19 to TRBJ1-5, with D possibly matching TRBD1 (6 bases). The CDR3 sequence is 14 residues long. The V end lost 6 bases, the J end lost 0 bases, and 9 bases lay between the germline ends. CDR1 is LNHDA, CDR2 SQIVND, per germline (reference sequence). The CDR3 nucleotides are TGTGCCAGTAGAGGACAGTATAGCAATCAGCCCCAGCATTTT. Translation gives CASRGQYSNQPQHF.